This TCR beta chain appears in the sequencing data of a study of CD8 T cells in ankylosing spondylitis. A single record per CDR3 protein comes from TCRdb applying MiXCR to the 5' RACE reads. The sample records about 340,000 distinct CDR3 sequences, 20% being singletons. This clonotype was seen a handful of times. This TCR derives from a male donor with ankylosing spondylitis or in good health (not recorded which). Sample: blood, either unsorted or a sorted T cell fraction (not recorded which).

CDR3 loop: CASSRLAGGLGVMTDTQYF. DNA for the CDR3: TGTGCCAGCAGCCGTCTAGCGGGGGGGCTCGGTGTGATGACAGATACGCAGTATTTT. V and J are TRBV4-2 and TRBJ2-3; 12 bases match TRBD2. J was trimmed by 3 bases and V by 4 bases; bases with no gene match: 14. The length of the CDR3 is 19 residues. CDR1 and CDR2 (germline): LGHNA, YNFKEQ.